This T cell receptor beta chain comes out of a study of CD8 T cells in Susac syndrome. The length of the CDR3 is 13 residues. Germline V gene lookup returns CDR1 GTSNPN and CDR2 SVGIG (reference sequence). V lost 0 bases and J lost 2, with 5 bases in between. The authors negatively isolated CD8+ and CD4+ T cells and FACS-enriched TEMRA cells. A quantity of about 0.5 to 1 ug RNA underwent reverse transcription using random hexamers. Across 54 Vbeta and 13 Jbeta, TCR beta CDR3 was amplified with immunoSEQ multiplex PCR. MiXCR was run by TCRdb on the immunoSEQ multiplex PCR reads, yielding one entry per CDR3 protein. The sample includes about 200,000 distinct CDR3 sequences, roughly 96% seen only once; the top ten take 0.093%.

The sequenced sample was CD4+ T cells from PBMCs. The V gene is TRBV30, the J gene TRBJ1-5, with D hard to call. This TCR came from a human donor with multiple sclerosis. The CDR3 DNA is TGTGCCTGGAGTGTTGATGGCAATCAGCCCCAGCATTTT. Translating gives CAWSVDGNQPQHF.